Listed below are T cell receptor beta chains from one sample, sequenced in a study of blood T cell repertoires in COVID-19. The table came from immunoSEQ multiplex PCR; TCRdb's copy has only in-frame clones and leaves some out. The sample lists approximately 300,000 clones; 80% to 95% were seen once. Sequencing was done on a sample of peripheral blood. The receptors were gathered from a woman aged 25 to 45 with COVID-19, enrolled during active disease. CDR3s include the opening cysteine and the closing phenylalanine or tryptophan. The D gene is left open where the match is weak. Clone sizes are given selectively: once, few, many, or a class where the clone is expanded.

clone_size: -
d_call: TRBD1
v_call: TRBV24-1
j_call: TRBJ1-5
cdr3_aa: CATSDPRQGDQPQHF
cdr3_nt: TGTGCCACCAGTGATCCGCGACAGGGGGATCAGCCCCAGCATTTT

clone_size: -
d_call: TRBD2
v_call: TRBV9
j_call: TRBJ2-2
cdr3_aa: CASSVERERRELFF
cdr3_nt: TGTGCCAGCAGCGTAGAGCGGGAGCGAAGGGAGCTGTTTTTT

clone_size: -
d_call: TRBD2
v_call: TRBV11-2
j_call: TRBJ2-2
cdr3_aa: CASSSFAGVTGELFF
cdr3_nt: TGTGCCAGCAGCTCCTTCGCGGGAGTAACCGGGGAGCTGTTTTTT

clone_size: -
d_call: TRBD2
v_call: TRBV14
j_call: TRBJ2-1
cdr3_aa: CASSPRLAGARQFF
cdr3_nt: TGTGCCAGCAGCCCCCGACTAGCGGGAGCTCGGCAGTTCTTC

clone_size: -
d_call: TRBD2
v_call: TRBV9
j_call: TRBJ2-3
cdr3_aa: CASSPPSGRGGTDTQYF
cdr3_nt: TGTGCCAGCAGCCCCCCTAGCGGGAGGGGAGGCACAGATACGCAGTATTTT

clone_size: -
d_call: -
v_call: TRBV15
j_call: TRBJ1-1
cdr3_aa: CATSSRVSTEAFF
cdr3_nt: TGTGCCACCAGCAGCAGGGTAAGCACTGAAGCTTTCTTT

clone_size: -
d_call: TRBD1
v_call: TRBV5-1
j_call: TRBJ2-5
cdr3_aa: CASSLPGQGLETQYF
cdr3_nt: TGCGCCAGCAGCTTACCGGGACAGGGACTGGAGACCCAGTACTTC

clone_size: -
d_call: -
v_call: TRBV6-5
j_call: TRBJ1-1
cdr3_aa: CASSSTQVSRTEAFF
cdr3_nt: TGTGCCAGCAGTTCCACCCAGGTATCCAGGACTGAAGCTTTCTTT

clone_size: -
d_call: TRBD1
v_call: TRBV3-1/TRBV3-2
j_call: TRBJ1-1
cdr3_aa: CASSQVPGQGASGTEAFF
cdr3_nt: TGTGCCAGCAGCCAAGTCCCGGGACAGGGGGCCTCAGGGACTGAAGCTTTCTTT

clone_size: -
d_call: -
v_call: TRBV5-1
j_call: TRBJ2-7
cdr3_aa: CASSLARTGRDEQYF
cdr3_nt: TGCGCCAGCAGCTTGGCTCGGACAGGGAGGGACGAGCAGTACTTC

clone_size: -
d_call: -
v_call: TRBV5-1
j_call: TRBJ1-4
cdr3_aa: CASSLGARATNEKLFF
cdr3_nt: TGCGCCAGCAGCTTGGGGGCGAGGGCAACTAATGAAAAACTGTTTTTT

clone_size: -
d_call: -
v_call: TRBV7-8
j_call: TRBJ1-1
cdr3_aa: CASSLVGREGEAFF
cdr3_nt: TGTGCCAGCAGCTTAGTCGGCAGGGAAGGTGAAGCTTTCTTT

clone_size: -
d_call: -
v_call: TRBV5-4
j_call: TRBJ2-7
cdr3_aa: CASSLGGHSYEQYF
cdr3_nt: TGTGCCAGCAGCTTGGGGGGACACTCCTACGAGCAGTACTTC

clone_size: -
d_call: TRBD2
v_call: TRBV9
j_call: TRBJ2-1
cdr3_aa: CASSLPRSGRRNEQFF
cdr3_nt: TGTGCCAGCAGCCTCCCAAGGAGCGGGAGACGGAATGAGCAGTTCTTC

clone_size: -
d_call: -
v_call: TRBV28
j_call: TRBJ2-7
cdr3_aa: CASSVITGVGYEQYF
cdr3_nt: TGTGCCAGCAGTGTTATTACGGGAGTCGGGTACGAGCAGTACTTC

clone_size: -
d_call: TRBD1
v_call: TRBV5-1
j_call: TRBJ1-5
cdr3_aa: CASSATGEGNQPQHF
cdr3_nt: TGCGCCAGCAGCGCGACAGGGGAGGGCAATCAGCCCCAGCATTTT

clone_size: -
d_call: -
v_call: TRBV27
j_call: TRBJ2-2
cdr3_aa: CASSFGGGGRELFF
cdr3_nt: TGTGCCAGCAGTTTTGGAGGGGGCGGGCGGGAGCTGTTTTTT

clone_size: -
d_call: -
v_call: TRBV20-1
j_call: TRBJ2-2
cdr3_aa: CSARGTGELFF
cdr3_nt: TGCAGTGCCAGGGGCACCGGGGAGCTGTTTTTT

clone_size: -
d_call: -
v_call: TRBV7-6
j_call: TRBJ2-7
cdr3_aa: CASSPQDIYEQYF
cdr3_nt: TGTGCCAGCAGCCCCCAGGACATCTACGAGCAGTACTTC

clone_size: -
d_call: -
v_call: TRBV27
j_call: TRBJ2-5
cdr3_aa: CASSFQGLQETQYF
cdr3_nt: TGTGCCAGCAGTTTCCAGGGCCTACAAGAGACCCAGTACTTC

clone_size: -
d_call: TRBD1
v_call: TRBV28
j_call: TRBJ1-4
cdr3_aa: CASSPRQGREKLFF
cdr3_nt: TGTGCCAGCAGTCCTAGACAGGGGCGAGAAAAACTGTTTTTT

clone_size: -
d_call: -
v_call: TRBV19
j_call: TRBJ2-7
cdr3_aa: CASSAFGNSPYEQYF
cdr3_nt: TGTGCCAGTAGTGCATTCGGGAACAGCCCCTACGAGCAGTACTTC

clone_size: -
d_call: TRBD2
v_call: TRBV20-1
j_call: TRBJ2-7
cdr3_aa: CSAIEAGKGYEQYF
cdr3_nt: TGCAGTGCTATTGAAGCGGGGAAGGGCTACGAGCAGTACTTC

clone_size: -
d_call: TRBD1
v_call: TRBV6-4
j_call: TRBJ2-2
cdr3_aa: CASSGGQGTGELFF
cdr3_nt: TGTGCCAGCAGCGGTGGACAGGGGACCGGGGAGCTGTTTTTT

clone_size: -
d_call: TRBD1
v_call: TRBV19
j_call: TRBJ1-5
cdr3_aa: CASSTFRTGGIYQPQHF
cdr3_nt: TGTGCCAGTAGTACCTTTCGCACAGGGGGAATCTATCAGCCCCAGCATTTT

clone_size: -
d_call: TRBD2
v_call: TRBV7-8
j_call: TRBJ2-7
cdr3_aa: CASSTRTSDYEQYF
cdr3_nt: TGTGCCAGCAGCACCCGGACTAGCGACTACGAGCAGTACTTC

clone_size: few
d_call: -
v_call: TRBV19
j_call: TRBJ1-5
cdr3_aa: CASFGGGTRNQPQHF
cdr3_nt: TGTGCCAGTTTCGGGGGGGGCACTCGCAATCAGCCCCAGCATTTT

clone_size: -
d_call: TRBD1
v_call: TRBV30
j_call: TRBJ2-3
cdr3_aa: CAWASGDRDTQYF
cdr3_nt: TGTGCCTGGGCTTCCGGGGACAGAGATACGCAGTATTTT

clone_size: -
d_call: TRBD1
v_call: TRBV6-2/TRBV6-3
j_call: TRBJ2-5
cdr3_aa: CASSYKRGPRETQYF
cdr3_nt: TGTGCCAGCAGTTACAAGAGGGGGCCCCGAGAGACCCAGTACTTC

clone_size: -
d_call: TRBD1
v_call: TRBV19
j_call: TRBJ1-6
cdr3_aa: CASNPGQGDSPLHF
cdr3_nt: TGTGCCAGTAACCCGGGACAGGGGGATTCACCCCTCCACTTT

clone_size: -
d_call: TRBD2
v_call: TRBV15
j_call: TRBJ2-1
cdr3_aa: CATSSRGLAAVSYNEQFF
cdr3_nt: TGTGCCACCAGCAGCAGGGGACTAGCTGCCGTATCTTACAATGAGCAGTTCTTC

clone_size: -
d_call: TRBD2
v_call: TRBV19
j_call: TRBJ2-7
cdr3_aa: CASSIAGGPYEQYF
cdr3_nt: TGTGCCAGTAGTATAGCGGGAGGTCCCTACGAGCAGTACTTC

clone_size: few
d_call: -
v_call: TRBV5-6
j_call: TRBJ1-1
cdr3_aa: CASSFPLSDTEAFF
cdr3_nt: TGTGCCAGCAGCTTTCCCCTATCGGACACTGAAGCTTTCTTT

clone_size: -
d_call: -
v_call: TRBV5-1
j_call: TRBJ1-6
cdr3_aa: CASSPGQFVGSPLHF
cdr3_nt: TGCGCCAGCAGCCCCGGACAGTTCGTCGGATCACCCCTCCACTTT

clone_size: -
d_call: -
v_call: TRBV6-5
j_call: TRBJ1-1
cdr3_aa: CASSYSRYRKNTEAFF
cdr3_nt: TGTGCCAGCAGTTACTCGAGGTACCGCAAGAACACTGAAGCTTTCTTT

clone_size: -
d_call: TRBD1
v_call: TRBV30
j_call: TRBJ1-1
cdr3_aa: CAWNPGQVGTEAFF
cdr3_nt: TGTGCCTGGAATCCCGGACAGGTTGGAACTGAAGCTTTCTTT

clone_size: -
d_call: TRBD1
v_call: TRBV28
j_call: TRBJ1-2
cdr3_aa: CASSDPPGGHGYTF
cdr3_nt: TGTGCCAGCTCGGACCCCCCAGGGGGTCATGGCTACACCTTC

clone_size: -
d_call: -
v_call: TRBV7-3
j_call: TRBJ2-5
cdr3_aa: CASSPGRGDNHMRDQETQYF
cdr3_nt: TGTGCCAGCAGCCCAGGACGGGGTGACAATCACATGAGGGACCAAGAGACCCAGTACTTC

clone_size: -
d_call: -
v_call: TRBV2
j_call: TRBJ2-1
cdr3_aa: CASDRARRGNEQFF
cdr3_nt: TGTGCCAGCGACAGGGCTCGGCGGGGCAATGAGCAGTTCTTC

clone_size: -
d_call: -
v_call: TRBV7-2
j_call: TRBJ2-3
cdr3_aa: CASSLAGGSGTDTQYF
cdr3_nt: TGTGCCAGCAGCTTAGCGGGAGGAAGTGGAACAGATACGCAGTATTTT

clone_size: -
d_call: -
v_call: TRBV4-3
j_call: TRBJ2-1
cdr3_aa: CASSQDGDSDSVQEQFF
cdr3_nt: TGCGCCAGCAGCCAAGATGGCGATTCGGACAGTGTTCAGGAGCAGTTCTTC

clone_size: -
d_call: TRBD2
v_call: TRBV5-1
j_call: TRBJ2-1
cdr3_aa: CASSLGVLARYNEQFF
cdr3_nt: TGCGCCAGCAGCTTGGGTGTACTAGCGCGGTACAATGAGCAGTTCTTC

clone_size: -
d_call: -
v_call: TRBV7-9
j_call: TRBJ1-4
cdr3_aa: CASSLRQFEKLFF
cdr3_nt: TGTGCCAGCAGCTTAAGACAATTCGAAAAACTGTTTTTT

clone_size: -
d_call: -
v_call: TRBV5-6
j_call: TRBJ2-5
cdr3_aa: CASSPEQETQYF
cdr3_nt: TGTGCCAGCAGCCCCGAGCAAGAGACCCAGTACTTC

clone_size: -
d_call: TRBD1
v_call: TRBV24-1
j_call: TRBJ2-2
cdr3_aa: CATSDPGTGQTGELFF
cdr3_nt: TGTGCCACCAGTGACCCCGGGACAGGGCAAACCGGGGAGCTGTTTTTT

clone_size: once
d_call: TRBD1
v_call: TRBV6-2/TRBV6-3
j_call: TRBJ1-5
cdr3_aa: CASSPQGGNQPQHF
cdr3_nt: TGTGCCAGCAGTCCACAGGGGGGCAATCAGCCCCAGCATTTT

clone_size: few
d_call: TRBD1
v_call: TRBV9
j_call: TRBJ2-5
cdr3_aa: CASSVVGQGAETQYF
cdr3_nt: TGTGCCAGCAGCGTAGTGGGACAGGGGGCAGAGACCCAGTACTTC

clone_size: -
d_call: -
v_call: TRBV19
j_call: TRBJ1-4
cdr3_aa: CASSMVRTNEKLFF
cdr3_nt: TGTGCCAGTAGTATGGTCAGAACTAATGAAAAACTGTTTTTT

clone_size: -
d_call: TRBD1
v_call: TRBV28
j_call: TRBJ2-7
cdr3_aa: CASNLMTGLYEQYF
cdr3_nt: TGTGCCAGCAATTTAATGACAGGGTTGTACGAGCAGTACTTC

clone_size: -
d_call: -
v_call: TRBV10-3
j_call: TRBJ1-1
cdr3_aa: CAVRRADTEAFF
cdr3_nt: TGTGCCGTCAGGCGGGCGGACACTGAAGCTTTCTTT

clone_size: -
d_call: TRBD2
v_call: TRBV4-3
j_call: TRBJ2-7
cdr3_aa: CASSRRLAASYEQYF
cdr3_nt: TGCGCCAGCAGCCGAAGACTAGCGGCCTCCTACGAGCAGTACTTC

clone_size: -
d_call: TRBD1
v_call: TRBV6-1
j_call: TRBJ2-3
cdr3_aa: CASSDQGTARPDTQYF
cdr3_nt: TGTGCCAGCAGTGACCAAGGGACAGCGCGGCCAGATACGCAGTATTTT

clone_size: -
d_call: -
v_call: TRBV28
j_call: TRBJ1-1
cdr3_aa: CASSHYREIEAFF
cdr3_nt: TGTGCCAGCAGCCATTACAGGGAGATTGAAGCTTTCTTT

clone_size: -
d_call: TRBD2
v_call: TRBV3-1/TRBV3-2
j_call: TRBJ2-5
cdr3_aa: CASMRELSRGETQYF
cdr3_nt: TGTGCCAGCATGCGGGAGTTGTCGCGGGGAGAGACCCAGTACTTC

clone_size: -
d_call: TRBD2
v_call: TRBV5-5
j_call: TRBJ2-5
cdr3_aa: CASSTDRTGTSDVETQYF
cdr3_nt: TGTGCCAGCAGCACCGACAGAACCGGGACTAGCGATGTAGAGACCCAGTACTTC

clone_size: -
d_call: TRBD2
v_call: TRBV25-1
j_call: TRBJ2-1
cdr3_aa: CASSETSGSYNEQFF
cdr3_nt: TGTGCCAGCAGTGAAACCAGCGGGAGTTACAATGAGCAGTTCTTC

clone_size: -
d_call: TRBD1
v_call: TRBV7-9
j_call: TRBJ2-5
cdr3_aa: CASSLVDPGGRETQYF
cdr3_nt: TGTGCCAGCAGCTTAGTCGACCCAGGGGGCAGAGAGACCCAGTACTTC

clone_size: few
d_call: TRBD1
v_call: TRBV28
j_call: TRBJ1-2
cdr3_aa: CASNLMVGQGAGGYTF
cdr3_nt: TGTGCCAGCAACCTAATGGTGGGGCAGGGGGCAGGTGGCTACACCTTC

clone_size: once
d_call: -
v_call: TRBV27
j_call: TRBJ1-1
cdr3_aa: CASSPEALGTEAFF
cdr3_nt: TGTGCCAGCAGTCCTGAGGCTTTGGGCACTGAAGCTTTCTTT

clone_size: -
d_call: TRBD1
v_call: TRBV27
j_call: TRBJ2-3
cdr3_aa: CASSPRTGGATDTQYF
cdr3_nt: TGTGCCAGCAGTCCCAGGACAGGGGGCGCGACAGATACGCAGTATTTT